The 23 T cell receptor beta chains in this list originate from one sample, sequenced in a study of blood T cells in healthy people across ages. A second about 6 to 11 cycle PCR used barcoded and J-beta primers. TCRdb re-analysed the 5' RACE reads in MiXCR, keeping a single row per CDR3 protein. The sample lists 650,000 to 1,000,000 distinct CDR3 sequences; 30% to 45% were seen once. The sequenced sample consisted of blood. These receptors all stem from a man aged 18-30 years in good health.

The chain uses TRBV7-2 and TRBJ2-7; unclear D gene. Per germline, CDR1 SGHTA and CDR2 FQGNSA. Trimming left V 3 bases short and J 7 bases short, with 13 bases between. The CDR3 consists of 13 residues. The CDR3 loop reads CASSLTVVHEQYF. CDR3 bases: TGTGCCAGCAGCTTGACCGTGGTACATGAGCAGTACTTC.

The chain couples TRBV4-3 to TRBJ1-6; D is unresolved. Germline assignment: CDR1 LGHNA and CDR2 YSLEER. With 0 bases removed from V and 0 bases from J, the gap between germline ends came to 18 bases. This CDR3 spans 20 amino acids. Written as DNA, the CDR3 is TGCGCCAGCAGCCAAGATCTATATCCGGCAGGAAACTCCTATAATTCACCCCTCCACTTT. Translated: CASSQDLYPAGNSYNSPLHF.

This clonotype has a count of ten or more. V usage is TRBV6-1 and J usage is TRBJ1-2; maybe TRBD1 (5 bases). This CDR3 spans 12 amino acids. Germline assignment: CDR1 MNHNS and CDR2 SASEGT. Trimming cost V 3 bases and J 6 bases, with 8 bases left between them. This CDR3 is CASSDRADGYTF. DNA for the CDR3: TGTGCCAGCAGTGACAGGGCGGATGGCTACACCTTC.

This clonotype has only a few counts. The chain links TRBV5-5 to TRBJ2-1; D is possibly TRBD1 (5 bases). The CDR3 totals 14 residues. The V gene lost 7 bases and the J gene lost 4 bases, with 15 bases spanning the gap. The germline gives CDR1 SGHKS, CDR2 YYEKEE (reference sequence). CDR3 sequence: CASPTRAGYNEQFF. CDR3 DNA: TGTGCCAGCCCCACCCGGGCAGGGTACAATGAGCAGTTCTTC.

On this clonotype: Just one base apart from a much larger clone, this may be a read error. The rearrangement joins TRBV7-8 to TRBJ2-1; D is possibly TRBD1 or TRBD2 (5 bases each). The V gene's germline CDR1 is SGHVS and CDR2 FQNEAQ. This CDR3 comprises 15 residues. The CDR3 is CAGSLGTSFHNEQFF. For the CDR3, the DNA is TGTGCCGGCAGCTTAGGGACCTCGTTTCACAATGAGCAGTTCTTC.

This clonotype was found a few times. This chain connects TRBV20-1 to TRBJ1-1, with 9 bases lining up with TRBD1. Looked up from germline, CDR1 is DFQATT and CDR2 is SNEGSKA (reference sequence). The V segment lost 1 base and the J segment 4 bases; nucleotides outside the gene matches: 7. The CDR3 is 15 amino acids. DNA of the CDR3: TGCAGTGCTAGAGGCCGGACAGGGGAGACCACTGAAGCTTTCTTT. It encodes CSARGRTGETTEAFF.

This clonotype was seen more than once but under ten times. The chain employs TRBV10-3 and TRBJ2-5; either TRBD1 or TRBD2 may supply D (5 bases each). V was trimmed by 7 bases and J by 11 bases, leaving 23 bases between them. CDR1 is ENHRY, CDR2 SYGVKD, per germline. The CDR3 consists of 14 residues. The CDR3, as DNA: TGTGCCATCAATACCGGGACGCAATACAATGAGCAGTACTTC. This translates into CAINTGTQYNEQYF.

Notes on this clonotype: The junction departs from the called germline gene at one end, perhaps through a read error. The chain uses TRBV4-3 and TRBJ1-6; 7 bases map to TRBD1. Germline CDR1 reads LGHNA; CDR2 reads YSLEER. This CDR3 is 14 amino acids long. CDR3 in DNA: TGCGCCAGCAGCGATGGGACAGCCAATTCACCCCCCCACTTT. Protein product: CASSDGTANSPPHF.

The chain recombines TRBV15 with TRBJ2-1; 10 bases fit TRBD2. Trimming at V came to 5 bases and at J to 6 bases, leaving 7 bases not matched to a gene. The germline CDR1 and CDR2 sequences are LNHNV and YYDKDF (reference sequence). CDR3 length equals 15 residues. The CDR3 DNA is TGTGCCACCAGCGCCCTAGCGGGGGTTAGCAATGAGCAGTTCTTC. As protein: CATSALAGVSNEQFF.

The rearrangement links TRBV13 to TRBJ2-5; no clear D gene. TRBJ2-7 explains the end of the DNA better; the J call may be wrong. Germline CDR1 is PRHDT and CDR2 is FYEKMQ (reference sequence). This CDR3 is 13 amino acids long. The CDR3 region has the DNA TGTGCCAGCGGCCGAGCATATCTTAACGAGCAGTACTTC. This encodes CASGRAYLNEQYF.

The V call is TRBV29-1, the J call TRBJ1-2, with unresolved D. The CDR3 runs 9 residues. The germline V gene encodes CDR1 SQVTM and CDR2 ANQGSEA. The ends were cut back, 4 bases at V and 7 bases at J, with 4 bases in the middle. The CDR3 DNA reads TGCAGCGTTGTGAGTGGCTACACCTTC. Protein sequence: CSVVSGYTF.

This clonotype has a handful of counts. In nucleotides, the CDR3 is TGCAGCGGAGAGGATAAAGCCGGGAGCAACACTGAAGCTTTCTTT. Amino acids: CSGEDKAGSNTEAFF. The J gene is TRBJ1-1, the V gene TRBV29-1; D call uncertain. Germline assignment: CDR1 SQVTM and CDR2 ANQGSEA. V gave up 7 bases and J gave up 2 bases, with 20 bases separating them. The CDR3 has 15 amino acids. The full variable domain, in which reference TRBV29-1 and TRBJ1-1 provide the parts outside the CDR3, is SAVISQKPSRDICQRGTSLTIQCQVDSQVTMMFWYRQQPGQSLTLIATANQGSEATYESGFVIDKFPISRPNLTFSTLTVSNMSPEDSSIYLCSGEDKAGSNTEAFFGQGTRLTVV.

The rearrangement uses TRBV20-1 and TRBJ1-2, with D possibly being TRBD1 (5 bases). The V gene's germline CDR1 is DFQATT and CDR2 SNEGSKA (reference sequence). This CDR3 is 16 amino acids long. Trimming cost V 6 bases and J 2 bases, with 22 bases left between them. CDR3 DNA sequence: TGCAGTGCCCCTACCGGGCCTCGGGGGACGAACTATGGCTACACCTTC. Amino acids: CSAPTGPRGTNYGYTF.

This clonotype was detected only once. Given a much more abundant clone one base away, this may be a read error. V is TRBV20-1 and J is TRBJ2-1; perhaps D is TRBD1 or TRBD2 (6 bases each). Trimming removed 6 bases at V and 10 bases at J, with 19 bases between. The CDR3 sequence is 13 residues long. Germline V CDR1 and CDR2: DFQATT, SNEGSKA (reference sequence). The CDR3 DNA reads as TGCAGTGCCGGGGGCCCAGGGGAATACGAGCAGTTCTTC. Its protein is CSAGGPGEYEQFF.

With regard to this clonotype: A junction boundary mismatches the germline segment, possibly from a read error. The V and J genes are TRBV29-1 and TRBJ1-1; D is uncertain. Looked up from germline, CDR1 is SQVTM and CDR2 is ANQGSEA. This CDR3 comprises 11 residues. The CDR3 DNA reads TGCAGCGTTGAGATGAACGCTGAAGCTTTCTTT. It encodes CSVEMNAEAFF. Together with reference TRBV29-1 and TRBJ1-1, the CDR3 gives the full variable domain: SAVISQKPSRDICQRGTSLTIQCQVDSQVTMMFWYRQQPGQSLTLIATANQGSEATYESGFVIDKFPISRPNLTFSTLTVSNMSPEDSSIYLCSVEMNAEAFFGQGTRLTVV.

This clonotype was found many times. The rearrangement uses TRBV5-1 and TRBJ1-2; 7 bases map to TRBD1. With V trimmed by 4 bases and J by 0 bases, 3 bases remained unmatched. The CDR3 consists of 14 residues. Germline CDR1 and CDR2: SGHRS and YFSETQ. CDR3 sequence: CASSRDSTNYGYTF. CDR3 sequence (DNA): TGCGCCAGCAGCAGGGACAGTACTAACTATGGCTACACCTTC.

V and J are TRBV4-1 and TRBJ2-2, with D possibly called TRBD1 or TRBD2 (5 bases each). V lost 0 bases, J lost 4 bases, and 12 bases lay in between. CDR3 length: 16 residues. CDR1 is MGHRA and CDR2 is YSYEKL in the germline V gene. The CDR3 DNA is TGCGCCAGCAGCCAAGAATTGAGGGGTGGCACCGGGGAGCTGTTTTTT. This translates into CASSQELRGGTGELFF.

The rearrangement uses TRBV20-1 and TRBJ2-4; 12 nucleotides align to TRBD1. The DNA end favors TRBJ2-7, so the J call may be wrong. CDR3 length: 14 residues. Germline CDR1 DFQATT, CDR2 SNEGSKA (reference sequence). In nucleotides, the CDR3 is TGCAGTGCTAGCGGGACAGGGGGCTTGTACGAGCAGTACTTC. Protein product: CSASGTGGLYEQYF.

The chain recombines TRBV18 with TRBJ1-1; D perhaps matches TRBD1 (5 bases). Trimming stripped 6 bases from V and 7 bases from J, with 18 bases between. This CDR3 is built from 14 residues. In germline, CDR1 is KGHSH, CDR2 LQKENI. CDR3 sequence (DNA): TGTGCCAGCTCGGACACCGGGACGAGAGATGAAGCTTTCTTT. Its protein product is CASSDTGTRDEAFF.

The V and J genes are TRBV9 and TRBJ1-1; weak D call: TRBD1 (6 bases). CDR1 and CDR2 (germline): SGDLS, YYNGEE. The CDR3 is 16 residues long. Trimming took 0 bases from V and 4 from J, leaving 16 bases between them. The CDR3 DNA reads TGTGCCAGCAGCGTAGCCGGGGTCAGGGGAGGCACTGAAGCTTTCTTT. It encodes CASSVAGVRGGTEAFF.

A word on this clonotype: Relative to the germline gene, one junction end is altered; a read error may explain this. The chain combines TRBV24-1 with TRBJ2-3; D is unclear. CDR1 is KGHDR and CDR2 is SFDVKD in the germline V gene. The CDR3 extends over 13 amino acids. The CDR3: CATSVGHTDTPYF. CDR3 nucleotide sequence: TGTGCCACCAGTGTGGGCCACACAGATACGCCGTATTTT.

This clonotype occurred a few times. The V gene is TRBV10-3, the J gene TRBJ2-2, with D possibly being TRBD2 (6 bases). The CDR3 is 17 amino acids. Germline V lookup: CDR1 ENHRY, CDR2 SYGVKD. Trimming left V 0 bases short and J 2 bases short, with 13 bases between. In DNA form, the CDR3 reads TGTGCCATCAGTGAGTCGATTGACGGGGGTAACACCGGGGAGCTGTTTTTT. Its protein product is CAISESIDGGNTGELFF.

The rearrangement joins TRBV5-1 to TRBJ1-1, with D tentatively TRBD1 (6 bases). The CDR3 has 13 residues. Trimming removed 2 bases from V and 6 bases from J, with 11 bases in between. CDR1 and CDR2 from the germline V gene are SGHRS and YFSETQ. This chain's CDR3 is CASSLTGSPEAFF. DNA of the CDR3: TGCGCCAGCAGCTTAACAGGGAGCCCTGAAGCTTTCTTT.